Shown below are 13 T cell receptor beta chains from a single sample sequenced in a study of CD8+CD57+ T cells in acquired aplastic anemia. Investigators profiled TCR beta VDJ and CDR3 from genomic DNA template. TCRdb re-called the reads with MiXCR, one entry per CDR3 protein. The repertoire has about 160,000 distinct CDR3 sequences, roughly 50% of them found once; the top ten carry 25% to 35%. In patients chosen for sequencing, flow cytometry had shown CD8+CD57+ cell expansion. The sequenced material came from sorted CD4+, CD8+, or CD8+CD57+ T cells (not recorded which) from PBMCs. The receptors come from a human donor with aplastic anemia.

The chain has TRBV5-1 and TRBJ2-7, with 8 bases fitting TRBD1. The CDR3 length is 14 residues. Per germline, CDR1 SGHRS and CDR2 YFSETQ. V dropped 3 bases and J dropped 3; count of bases not matched to a gene: 5. CDR3 in DNA: TGCGCCAGCAGCTCGGGGGACAGGAACTACGAGCAGTACTTC. Its protein is CASSSGDRNYEQYF.

This clonotype was counted many times. The CDR3 sequence is CSVCPGLAYTDTQYF. In DNA, the CDR3 is TGCAGCGTCTGTCCGGGACTAGCCTACACAGATACGCAGTATTTT. The V call is TRBV29-1, the J call TRBJ2-3; 9 positions agree with TRBD2. Germline lookup yields CDR1 SQVTM and CDR2 ANQGSEA. The V segment lost 6 bases and the J segment 2 bases; nucleotides outside the gene matches: 9. The CDR3 totals 15 residues.

The rearrangement joins TRBV27 to TRBJ2-7; possibly TRBD1 for D (6 bases). This CDR3 comprises 14 residues. Germline CDR1 is MNHEY and CDR2 is SMNVEV (reference sequence). V was cut by 2 bases and J by 5 bases, with 13 bases left in between. DNA of the CDR3: TGTGCCAGCAGTTTAACCAGGGGCAGGAACGAGCAGTACTTC. This encodes CASSLTRGRNEQYF.

The chain couples TRBV2 to TRBJ2-3; the match to TRBD2 covers 13 bases. The CDR3 contains 17 residues. CDR1 and CDR2 from the germline V gene are SNHLY and FYNNEI. J lost 2 bases, V lost 7 bases, and 9 bases had no gene match. The DNA for the CDR3 is TGTGCCAGCACCCTGACTAGCGGGGGGCCAATCACAGATACGCAGTATTTT. Protein: CASTLTSGGPITDTQYF.

Comments on this clonotype: This may stem from a read error, because a much larger clone lies one nucleotide away. This sequence joins TRBV7-6 and TRBJ2-2, with a tentative D call TRBD2 (5 bases). Germline V gives CDR1 SGHVS, CDR2 FNYEAQ. This CDR3 comprises 17 residues. The CDR3 DNA reads as TGTGCCAGCAGCTTACCCCCCTCCGGTTTGAACACCGGGGAGCCGTTTTTT. Translated, it gives CASSLPPSGLNTGEPFF. The entire variable domain, with the rest obtained from reference TRBV7-6 and TRBJ2-2, is as follows: GAGVSQSPRYKVTKRGQDVALRCDPISGHVSLYWYRQALGQGPEFLTYFNYEAQQDKSGLPNDRFSAERPEGSISTLTIQRTEQRDSAMYRCASSLPPSGLNTGEPFFGEGSRLTVL.

This clonotype was recorded at least ten times. The chain carries TRBV4-2 and TRBJ2-7, with D possibly TRBD2 on 6 matching bases. V gave up 4 bases and J gave up 3 bases, with 10 bases separating them. CDR1 is LGHNA, CDR2 YNFKEQ, per germline. This CDR3 contains 13 residues. In DNA, the CDR3 is TGTGCCAGCAGCCCACTTAGCGGCTACGAGCAGTACTTC. As protein: CASSPLSGYEQYF.

To note about this clonotype: One junction end does not reproduce the germline sequence, and a read error may be involved. This chain links TRBV24-1 with TRBJ2-7; maybe TRBD1 (7 bases). The CDR3 totals 14 residues. Germline loops: CDR1 KGHDR, CDR2 SFDVKD. For the CDR3, the DNA is TGTGCCACCAGTGAAGCAGGGGGGAACTACGAGCGGTACTTC. This codes for CATSEAGGNYERYF.

The chain uses TRBV21-1 and TRBJ2-1; TRBD1, the table's D call, was not compared with the DNA. TRBV21-1 is noted as a pseudogene. The CDR3 spans 14 residues. The CDR3 sequence: CASNGRDRVDEQFF. Here the CDR3 DNA reads TGTGCCAGCAACGGGAGAGACAGGGTCGATGAGCAGTTCTTC.

The chain is built from TRBV20-1 and TRBJ1-5; 11 positions agree with TRBD1. Germline CDR1 reads DFQATT; CDR2 reads SNEGSKA (reference sequence). V lost 6 bases, J lost 0 bases, and 10 bases stayed unmatched. The CDR3 is 17 residues long. The CDR3 region is CSARGQGVWGSNQPQHF. The CDR3, as DNA: TGCAGTGCCAGGGGACAGGGGGTTTGGGGTAGCAATCAGCCCCAGCATTTT.

Comment on this clonotype: A much larger clone is a single base away; this may be a read error. The chain combines TRBV7-2 with TRBJ1-1; the D is unclear. CDR1 and CDR2 from the germline V gene are SGHTA and FQGNSA. CDR3 length: 13 residues. Between the trimmed V and J ends, which lost 3 bases and 1 base, there was a span of 6 bases. The CDR3 sequence is CASSFTENTEAFF. The CDR3 nucleotides read TGTGCCAGCAGCTTTACAGAGAACACTGAAGCTTTCTTT.

About this clonotype itself: Mismatch with germline at one junction end may stem from a read error. The CDR3 is CASSTQGYSNQPPYF. The CDR3 DNA reads as TGTGCCAGTAGTACACAGGGTTATAGCAATCAGCCCCCGTATTTT. V usage is TRBV19 and J usage is TRBJ1-5; a weak D match, TRBD1 (6 bases). CDR3 length: 15 residues. The V gene's germline CDR1 is LNHDA and CDR2 SQIVND (reference sequence).

This clonotype was observed many times. The chain joins TRBV12-5 to TRBJ2-7; 8 bases fit TRBD2. J lost 7 bases, V lost 7 bases, and 9 bases had no gene match. In germline, CDR1 is LGHNT, CDR2 FRNRAP. The CDR3 is 13 residues long. In DNA, the CDR3 is TGTGCTAGTGCCCTGGCGGGAGGATATGAGCAGTACTTC. Translated, it gives CASALAGGYEQYF.

This sequence joins TRBV12-3 or TRBV12-4 and TRBJ1-2; D not resolved. With 6 bases removed from V and 4 bases from J, the gap between germline ends came to 15 bases. The CDR3 covers 14 residues. The CDR3, as DNA: TGTGCCAGCAGCAAGGAAAGGTACGGCTATGGCTACACCTTC. It encodes CASSKERYGYGYTF.